The TCR beta chain described here comes from a study of CXCR3-negative and CXCR3-positive naive CD8 T cells. Findings and caveats of the study: With respect to TRBV-TRBJ usage, naive CXCR3-negative and CXCR3-positive cells were similar; memory differed. TRB CDR3s were more hydrophobic in CXCR3-positive than in CXCR3-negative naive cells.

Each TRB cDNA library was prepared by 5' RACE (with UMI labels). From the 5' RACE reads, TCRdb lists one entry per CDR3 protein and no DNA. This table lists some 60,000 distinct CDR3 sequences. As for this clonotype: Its antigen is undetermined.

Every subset of CD8+ T cells was sorted in triplicate at hundreds of thousands of cells each. The CDR3 runs to 12 residues. Per the germline V gene, CDR1 is SGHNT and CDR2 is YENEEA. The V call is TRBV11-3, the J call TRBJ2-1; TCRdb's D call, TRBD1, is unchecked because there is no DNA. This TCR was sampled from a human donor in good health. Some clones in this sample may be carry-over from other donors' samples. The sequenced sample consisted of naive CXCR3+ CD8+ T cells from blood. The sample's subset: CD45RO-CCR7+CD27+CD95- naive CD8+ T cells expressing CXCR3 (TNR3+). CDR3 amino acids: CASGPGGDEQFF.